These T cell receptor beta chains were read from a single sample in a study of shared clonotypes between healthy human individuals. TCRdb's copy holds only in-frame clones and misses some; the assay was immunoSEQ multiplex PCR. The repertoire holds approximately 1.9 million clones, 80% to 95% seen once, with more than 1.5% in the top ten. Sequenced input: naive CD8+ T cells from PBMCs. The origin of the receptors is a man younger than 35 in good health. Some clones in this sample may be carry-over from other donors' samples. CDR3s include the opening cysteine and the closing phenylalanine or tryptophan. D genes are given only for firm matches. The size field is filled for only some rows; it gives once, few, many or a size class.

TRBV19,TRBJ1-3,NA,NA,TGTGCCAGTACCAAAGAGGCTCTCTCTGGAAACACCATATATTTT,CASTKEALSGNTIYF
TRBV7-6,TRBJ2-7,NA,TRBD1,TGTGCCAGCAGCTTACTTCCCGGGACAGAAGTCTACGAGCAGTACTTC,CASSLLPGTEVYEQYF
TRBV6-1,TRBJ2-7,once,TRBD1,TGTGCCAGCAGTGACCGGGACAGGGTTCGATATTCGTCTCTCGAGCAGTACTTC,CASSDRDRVRYSSLEQYF
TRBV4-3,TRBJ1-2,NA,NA,TGCGCCAGCAGCCAAAACAGTGGCTACACCTTC,CASSQNSGYTF
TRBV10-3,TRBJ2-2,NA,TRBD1,TGTGCCATCAGGCGAGACAGGGGGCTGAACACCGGGGAGCTGTTTTTT,CAIRRDRGLNTGELFF
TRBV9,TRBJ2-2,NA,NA,TGTGCCAGCAGCCCGTGGGGGCGGTTTGCCGGGGAGCTGTTTTTT,CASSPWGRFAGELFF
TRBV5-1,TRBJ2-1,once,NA,TGCGCCAGCAGCACCGTGGGGCGGGCGCCTGACAATGAGCAGTTCTTC,CASSTVGRAPDNEQFF
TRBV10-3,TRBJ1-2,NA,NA,TGTGCCATCAGTGAGTCACACGATGGCTACACCTTC,CAISESHDGYTF
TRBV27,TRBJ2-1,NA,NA,TGTGCCAGCAGTTCCGCCTTTTATAATGAGCAGTTCTTC,CASSSAFYNEQFF
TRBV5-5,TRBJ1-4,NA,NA,TGTGCCAGCAGCTACGTTGGGGGTTATGAAAAACTGTTTTTT,CASSYVGGYEKLFF
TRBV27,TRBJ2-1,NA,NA,TGTGCCAGCGGCGGGCTAGTAGAAGTTGATGAGCAGTTCTTC,CASGGLVEVDEQFF
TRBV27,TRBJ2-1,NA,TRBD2,TGTGCCAGCATCGGGAGGACTCGCTACAATGAGCAGTTCTTC,CASIGRTRYNEQFF
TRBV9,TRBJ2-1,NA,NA,TGTGCCAGCAGCGTAGTCCCCGGCGGGGTTGGTCGGAATGAGCAGTTCTTC,CASSVVPGGVGRNEQFF
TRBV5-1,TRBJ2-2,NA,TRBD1,TGCGCCAGCAGCTTGGCGGGACAGACCACCGGGGAGCTGTTTTTT,CASSLAGQTTGELFF
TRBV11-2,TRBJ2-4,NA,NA,TGTGCCAGCAGCCTAGGACCAGGCGGGCCGGGCGCCAAAAACATTCAGTACTTC,CASSLGPGGPGAKNIQYF
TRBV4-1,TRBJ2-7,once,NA,TGCGCCAGCAGCCAGGCCCTCTCGGGCAGGGCCTCCTACGAGCAGTACTTC,CASSQALSGRASYEQYF
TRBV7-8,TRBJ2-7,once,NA,TGTGCCAGCAGCTTAGCGTCGGCAGGGGAGGACGAGCAGTACTTC,CASSLASAGEDEQYF
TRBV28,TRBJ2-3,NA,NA,TGTGCCAGCAGTTTAGTTAGCGGTAGGAATTTTGTAGATACGCAGTATTTT,CASSLVSGRNFVDTQYF
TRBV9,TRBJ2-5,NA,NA,TGTGCCAGCAGCGTCGACGGAAAAGAGACCCAGTACTTC,CASSVDGKETQYF
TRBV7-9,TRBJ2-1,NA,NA,TGTGCCAGCACCCTTAAAGTCAATGAGCAGTTCTTC,CASTLKVNEQFF
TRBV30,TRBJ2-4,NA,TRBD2,TGTGCCGGCGTCGCGGGAGTTGAGGGAAACATTCAGTACTTC,CAGVAGVEGNIQYF
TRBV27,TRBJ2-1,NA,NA,TGTGCCAGCAGTTTGGCCCAGTCCGGCTACAATGAGCAGTTCTTC,CASSLAQSGYNEQFF
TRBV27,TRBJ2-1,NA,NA,TGTGCCAGCACCACAGGGGGGGGTCCCAACAACCCCAAGTTCTTC,CASTTGGGPNNPKFF
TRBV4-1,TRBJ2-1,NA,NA,TGCGCCAGCAGCCAAGATGGTGGGGGCAGCTCCTACAATGAGCAGTTCTTC,CASSQDGGGSSYNEQFF
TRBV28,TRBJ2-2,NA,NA,TGTGCCAGCAGTTTAGCCCGTCCCGGGGAGCTGTTTTTT,CASSLARPGELFF
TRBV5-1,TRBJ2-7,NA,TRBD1,TGCGCCAGCGCAGGGCACTTATCGGGACAGGGGGCGTCCGAGCAGTACTTC,CASAGHLSGQGASEQYF
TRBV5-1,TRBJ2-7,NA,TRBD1,TGCGCCAGCAGCTTGAACCGGGACAGGGACTTAGAGCAGTACTTC,CASSLNRDRDLEQYF
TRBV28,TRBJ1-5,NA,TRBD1,TGTGCCAGCAGTATTGGGACAGTCAATCAGCCCCAGCATTTT,CASSIGTVNQPQHF
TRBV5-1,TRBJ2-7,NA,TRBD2,TGCGCCAGCAGCTTGATACTAGCGGGGCTAGACGAGCAGTACTTC,CASSLILAGLDEQYF
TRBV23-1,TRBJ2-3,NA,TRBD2,TGCGCCAGCACCCTATGGGAGGGCCCAGATACGCAGTATTTT,CASTLWEGPDTQYF
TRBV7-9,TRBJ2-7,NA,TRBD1,TGTGCCAGCAGCTGGACAGGGTGGGATAAGTACGAGCAGTACTTC,CASSWTGWDKYEQYF
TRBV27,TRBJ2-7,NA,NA,TGTGCCAGCAGTTTATCGACGGCCTGGTCCTACGAGCAGTACTTC,CASSLSTAWSYEQYF
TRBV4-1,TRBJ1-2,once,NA,TGCGCCAGCAGCCAAGGGATTGGGAGCTATGGCTACACCTTC,CASSQGIGSYGYTF
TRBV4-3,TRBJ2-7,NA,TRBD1,TGCGCCAGCAGCCCCCTAGGGACAGACAGGGACGAGCAGTACTTC,CASSPLGTDRDEQYF
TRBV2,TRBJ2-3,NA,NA,TGTGCCAGCAGTGGAGTAGGACAGTCTAGCACAGATACGCAGTATTTT,CASSGVGQSSTDTQYF
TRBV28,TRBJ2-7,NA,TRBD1,TGTGCCAGCAGTCCCAACAGGGGCCTCCCCTACGAGCAGTACTTC,CASSPNRGLPYEQYF
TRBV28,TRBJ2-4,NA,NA,TGTGCCGCGGCGGCGTTGGTCAAAAACATTCAGTACTTC,CAAAALVKNIQYF
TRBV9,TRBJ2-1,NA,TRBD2,TGTGCCAGCAACAGAGGGAGGGGATCAAAGAATGAGCAGTTCTTC,CASNRGRGSKNEQFF
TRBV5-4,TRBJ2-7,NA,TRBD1,TGTGCCAGCAGCATGCGGACAGGGGGGCCCTACGAGCAGTACTTC,CASSMRTGGPYEQYF
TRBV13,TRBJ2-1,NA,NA,TGTGCCACCAAAACGGGGCGTTCAAATGAGCAGTTCTTC,CATKTGRSNEQFF
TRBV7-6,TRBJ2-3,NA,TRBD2,TGTGCCAGCAGCCTTATGGCGCGGGGGGTGATAAGCACAGATACGCAGTATTTT,CASSLMARGVISTDTQYF
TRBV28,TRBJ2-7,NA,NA,TGTGCCAGCAGTTTATTAGGACAGAAGCTCAACGAGCAGTACTTC,CASSLLGQKLNEQYF
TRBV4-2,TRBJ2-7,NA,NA,TGTGCCAGCAGCCCCGGAGGGTCTGCCTCCTACGAGCAGTACTTC,CASSPGGSASYEQYF
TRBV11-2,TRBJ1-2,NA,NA,TGTGCCAGCAGCGGGGCGTCGGAGGGCCGCAACTATGGCTACACCTTC,CASSGASEGRNYGYTF
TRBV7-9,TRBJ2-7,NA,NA,TGTGCCAGCAGCTTAGATGGGGTATCCTACGAGCAGTACTTC,CASSLDGVSYEQYF
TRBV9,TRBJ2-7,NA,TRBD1,TGTGCCAGCAGCGTAGAAGCGGGACAGGGGTCCTACGAGCAGTACTTC,CASSVEAGQGSYEQYF
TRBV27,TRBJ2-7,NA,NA,TGTGCCAGCAGTTTAAATTGGAGAGGGGGCTCCTACGAGCAGTACTTC,CASSLNWRGGSYEQYF
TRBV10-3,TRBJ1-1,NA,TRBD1,TGTGCCATCAGTGGAACAGGGGGCACTGAAGCTTTCTTT,CAISGTGGTEAFF
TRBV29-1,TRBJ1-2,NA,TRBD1,TGCAGCGTCAAAGGGACAGTGCTTAACTATGGCTACACCTTC,CSVKGTVLNYGYTF
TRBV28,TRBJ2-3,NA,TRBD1,TGTGCCAGCAGTCTTACACTCGGGACAGGGGAGGGAGATACGCAGTATTTT,CASSLTLGTGEGDTQYF
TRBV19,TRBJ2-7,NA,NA,TGTGCCAGTAGTCCCGGGATAGGTTACGAGCAGTACTTC,CASSPGIGYEQYF
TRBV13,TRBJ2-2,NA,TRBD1,TGTGCCAGCAGCCCCACTCGGACAGGGACGAACACCGGGGAGCTGTTTTTT,CASSPTRTGTNTGELFF
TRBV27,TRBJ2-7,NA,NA,TGTGCCAGCGGGACTCTTGGAACGGTCGGTCAGTACTTC,CASGTLGTVGQYF
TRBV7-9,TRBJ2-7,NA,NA,TGTGCCAGCAGCATCCCTTATGGGGATACCTTGGTCGGGCAGTACTTC,CASSIPYGDTLVGQYF
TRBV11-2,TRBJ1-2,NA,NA,TGTGCCAGCAGCTTAGGACACGCCTATGGCTACACCTTC,CASSLGHAYGYTF
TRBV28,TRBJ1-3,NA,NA,TGTGCCAGCACCTCTCCGCCCGGGGAGCCAAACACCATATATTTT,CASTSPPGEPNTIYF
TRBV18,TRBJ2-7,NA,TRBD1,TGTGCCAGCTCACCAGCGGACAGGCCATCCTACGAGCAGTACTTC,CASSPADRPSYEQYF